These T cell receptor beta chains were read from a single sample in a study of blood T cell repertoires in COVID-19. The table came from immunoSEQ multiplex PCR; TCRdb's copy has only in-frame clones and leaves some out. Of about 260,000 clones listed, about 87% are singletons. What was sequenced was PBMCs or T cells enriched from blood (not recorded which). The receptors were gathered from a man between 50 and 59 years old who had been exposed to COVID-19. The CDR3 runs from the conserved cysteine through the conserved F or W. A D gene is named only where the DNA matches it firmly. The size field is filled for only some rows; it gives once, few, many or a size class.

j_call	d_call	clone_size	v_call	cdr3_aa	cdr3_nt
TRBJ1-6	-	-	TRBV27	CASTGVPRAAGNSPLHF	TGTGCCAGCACCGGGGTTCCGAGGGCCGCGGGTAATTCACCCCTCCACTTT
TRBJ1-2	-	-	TRBV10-3	CAISARETDGYTF	TGTGCCATCAGTGCCCGTGAGACTGATGGCTACACCTTC
TRBJ1-5	TRBD1	-	TRBV19	CASTQIQGGNQPQHF	TGTGCCAGTACCCAGATACAGGGGGGTAATCAGCCCCAGCATTTT
TRBJ1-2	-	-	TRBV28	CASSSTPAYAPRGYTF	TGTGCCAGCAGTTCTACACCCGCCTACGCTCCGAGGGGCTACACCTTC
TRBJ2-2	TRBD1	-	TRBV25-1	CASSAHTGATGELFF	TGTGCCAGCAGTGCGCATACAGGGGCCACCGGGGAGCTGTTTTTT
TRBJ1-1	-	-	TRBV19	CASSIDNYRLSRTVNTEAFF	TGTGCCAGTAGTATAGATAATTACCGGCTATCCCGGACAGTGAACACTGAAGCTTTCTTT
TRBJ2-7	TRBD2	once	TRBV2	CASRESGAPYEQYF	TGTGCCAGCAGGGAGAGCGGGGCTCCATACGAGCAGTACTTC
TRBJ2-4	-	-	TRBV5-1	CASSLGQGRVNIQYF	TGCGCCAGCAGCTTGGGCCAGGGGAGGGTAAACATTCAGTACTTC
TRBJ2-7	TRBD1	-	TRBV29-1	CSVASGQGDYEQYF	TGCAGCGTTGCATCCGGACAGGGGGACTACGAGCAGTACTTC
TRBJ2-3	-	-	TRBV5-1	CASSLSRDTDTQYF	TGCGCCAGCAGCTTGTCCAGGGACACAGATACGCAGTATTTT
TRBJ1-1	TRBD1	-	TRBV18	CASSRGPNTEAFF	TGTGCCAGCTCAAGGGGGCCGAACACTGAAGCTTTCTTT
TRBJ1-5	-	-	TRBV21-1	CASSNPVYSNQPQHF	TGTGCCAGCAGCAACCCGGTTTATAGCAATCAGCCCCAGCATTTT
TRBJ1-3	-	-	TRBV3-1/TRBV3-2	CASSAFNGNTIYF	TGTGCCAGCAGCGCGTTTAATGGAAACACCATATATTTT
TRBJ2-2	-	-	TRBV18	CASSPRQVDGELFF	TGTGCCAGCTCACCACGACAGGTGGACGGGGAGCTGTTTTTT
TRBJ2-1	-	once	TRBV11-3	CASSKHPRGEQFF	TGTGCCAGCAGCAAACACCCGCGCGGCGAGCAGTTCTTC
TRBJ2-7	-	-	TRBV5-4	CASSLLEDEQYF	TGTGCCAGCAGCTTGCTAGAGGACGAGCAGTACTTC
TRBJ1-1	TRBD1	few	TRBV28	CASRGQLLGNTEAFF	TGTGCCAGCAGGGGACAGCTCCTGGGGAACACTGAAGCTTTCTTT
TRBJ2-2	TRBD1	-	TRBV28	CASSPQQGAPGELFF	TGTGCCAGCAGTCCACAACAGGGGGCTCCAGGGGAGCTGTTTTTT
TRBJ2-3	TRBD2	-	TRBV3-1/TRBV3-2	CASSQDLGLAGPGDF	TGTGCCAGCAGCCAAGATCTAGGCCTAGCGGGGCCGGGGGATTTT
TRBJ1-6	TRBD1	few	TRBV30	CAWSRGQSNSPLHF	TGTGCCTGGAGTAGGGGACAGTCAAATTCACCCCTCCACTTT
TRBJ2-2	-	few	TRBV9	CASTTGSYRIGELFF	TGTGCCAGCACCACAGGGTCATATAGAATCGGGGAGCTGTTTTTT
TRBJ1-1	-	-	TRBV2	CASSENRATEAFF	TGTGCCAGCAGTGAAAACAGGGCCACTGAAGCTTTCTTT
TRBJ2-7	TRBD1	-	TRBV30	CAWSAWDRGDEQYF	TGTGCCTGGAGTGCTTGGGACAGGGGTGATGAGCAGTACTTC
TRBJ1-1	-	-	TRBV5-1	CASSLGSGLNTEAFF	TGCGCCAGCAGCTTGGGTTCAGGGTTGAACACTGAAGCTTTCTTT
TRBJ2-3	TRBD2	-	TRBV19	CASSIDSFLAGAADTQYF	TGTGCCAGTAGTATAGACTCCTTTCTAGCGGGGGCGGCAGATACGCAGTATTTT
TRBJ2-3	-	-	TRBV9	CASSLPAGADTQYF	TGTGCCAGCAGCCTCCCGGCAGGGGCAGATACGCAGTATTTT
TRBJ2-5	-	-	TRBV27	CASSLFGETQYF	TGTGCCAGCAGTTTATTCGGGGAGACCCAGTACTTC
TRBJ2-1	TRBD2	-	TRBV7-9	CASSLGGGLVRFF	TGTGCCAGCAGCTTAGGGGGAGGACTAGTCCGGTTCTTC
TRBJ1-4	-	-	TRBV5-5	CASSLATVDYEKLFF	TGTGCCAGCAGCTTGGCCACGGTGGACTACGAAAAACTGTTTTTT
TRBJ2-3	TRBD2	-	TRBV11-3	CASSYLGVAGYTDTQYF	TGTGCCAGCAGCTACCTCGGTGTAGCGGGATACACAGATACGCAGTATTTT
TRBJ2-7	-	-	TRBV6-5	CASSYSPYSEQYF	TGTGCCAGCAGTTACTCGCCCTACAGCGAGCAGTACTTC
TRBJ1-1	TRBD1	-	TRBV28	CASNINRGADTEAFF	TGTGCCAGTAATATTAACAGGGGGGCAGACACTGAAGCTTTCTTT
TRBJ1-5	-	-	TRBV27	CASSYRDMGQPQHF	TGTGCCAGCAGCTACAGGGATATGGGTCAGCCCCAGCATTTT
TRBJ1-1	TRBD1	-	TRBV28	CASSLVTGDTEAFF	TGTGCCAGCAGTTTAGTCACAGGGGACACTGAAGCTTTCTTT
TRBJ1-5	-	once	TRBV28	CASKERVGNQPQHF	TGTGCCAGCAAGGAACGGGTAGGCAATCAGCCCCAGCATTTT
TRBJ1-1	TRBD1	-	TRBV29-1	CSTRTGWLEAFF	TGCAGCACCCGGACAGGCTGGCTGGAAGCTTTCTTT
TRBJ1-1	-	-	TRBV5-1	CASMVREGTEAFF	TGCGCCAGCATGGTCAGGGAGGGCACTGAAGCTTTCTTT
TRBJ2-5	-	-	TRBV18	CASSPRPGETQYF	TGTGCCAGCTCACCAAGGCCAGGGGAGACCCAGTACTTC
TRBJ1-3	TRBD1	-	TRBV9	CASSVADRVAGNTIYF	TGTGCCAGCAGCGTAGCTGACAGGGTGGCTGGAAACACCATATATTTT
TRBJ2-3	-	-	TRBV29-1	CSVDRGAATDTQYF	TGCAGCGTCGATCGGGGGGCCGCCACAGATACGCAGTATTTT
TRBJ2-7	TRBD1	-	TRBV2	CASIRDSSFSYEQYF	TGTGCCAGCATCCGGGACAGCAGTTTCTCCTACGAGCAGTACTTC
TRBJ1-6	-	-	TRBV5-1	CASSLSPGGDSPLHF	TGCGCCAGCAGCTTGTCACCGGGAGGGGATTCACCCCTCCACTTT
TRBJ1-5	-	-	TRBV19	CASSIADRRGSQPQHF	TGTGCCAGTAGTATAGCCGACCGTAGGGGGTCTCAGCCCCAGCATTTT
TRBJ1-2	-	-	TRBV19	CASNRPPVAGYTF	TGTGCCAGCAACCGCCCTCCGGTAGCTGGCTACACCTTC
TRBJ1-2	-	few	TRBV2	CASSPWGVNYGYTF	TGTGCCAGCAGTCCGTGGGGGGTTAACTATGGCTACACCTTC
TRBJ1-2	TRBD1	once	TRBV27	CASRRTGGYGYTF	TGTGCCAGCAGACGGACAGGAGGCTATGGCTACACCTTC
TRBJ2-2	-	-	TRBV5-1	CASSPLYPGELFF	TGCGCCAGCAGCCCCCTATATCCCGGGGAGCTGTTTTTT
TRBJ1-1	TRBD1	-	TRBV4-1	CASSQVNRGPDTEAFF	TGCGCCAGCAGCCAGGTTAACAGGGGGCCGGACACTGAAGCTTTCTTT
TRBJ2-7	-	-	TRBV28	CASRGVYSYEQYF	TGTGCCAGCAGAGGGGTTTACAGCTACGAGCAGTACTTC
TRBJ2-2	-	-	TRBV19	CASRLQAPGELFF	TGTGCCAGTAGGCTACAGGCCCCCGGGGAGCTGTTTTTT
TRBJ1-5	-	-	TRBV18	CASSDSGGNQPQHF	TGTGCCAGCTCAGACTCCGGAGGCAATCAGCCCCAGCATTTT
TRBJ2-1	TRBD1	few	TRBV7-3	CASSLTGTGGYNEQFF	TGTGCCAGCAGCTTAACCGGGACAGGGGGCTACAATGAGCAGTTCTTC
TRBJ1-4	-	-	TRBV6-6	CASSYNRGQGEKLFF	TGTGCCAGCAGTTACAACCGAGGTCAGGGTGAAAAACTGTTTTTT
TRBJ2-2	-	few	TRBV29-1	CSAAPSKGVGELFF	TGCAGCGCCGCACCCTCGAAGGGGGTCGGGGAGCTGTTTTTT
TRBJ1-1	-	-	TRBV9	CASSASGGRKAFF	TGTGCCAGCAGCGCCTCGGGGGGACGCAAAGCTTTCTTT
TRBJ1-4	TRBD1	-	TRBV5-1	CASSLGDSATNEKLFF	TGCGCCAGCAGCTTGGGGGACAGCGCAACTAATGAAAAACTGTTTTTT
TRBJ2-3	TRBD2	-	TRBV28	CASSLGLLKRGNTDTQYF	TGTGCCAGCAGTTTGGGACTGCTCAAGCGGGGAAACACAGATACGCAGTATTTT
TRBJ2-5	TRBD1	-	TRBV2	CASRDTGTGQETQYF	TGTGCCAGCAGAGATACCGGGACAGGGCAAGAGACCCAGTACTTC
TRBJ2-7	-	-	TRBV12-3/TRBV12-4	CASSSDYYEQYF	TGTGCCAGCAGTTCCGACTACTACGAGCAGTACTTC